What follows describes a single TCR beta chain. Its antigen is still unknown. The record originates from a study of T cell repertoires in cytomegalovirus infection. Study information: Carrying CMV and the relevant HLA type showed in public TCR beta signatures.

In TCRdb, the reads were re-called with MiXCR into one record per CDR3 protein. The repertoire has 250,000 to 350,000 distinct CDR3 sequences, 20% to 30% of them found once; the top ten carry about 14%. Study results and caveats: The study found HLA-C-restricted CMV-specific TCR beta clonotypes dominating the ex vivo response. Identification of carriers of CMV plus the relevant HLA was achieved through cumulative public TCR beta family frequency.

Deletions cut 5 bases from V and 1 base from J, with 9 bases between. CDR1 is SGHDT and CDR2 is YYEEEE in the germline V gene. The CDR3 extends over 13 amino acids. Sequencing was done on a sample of PBMCs. J is TRBJ2-5 and V is TRBV5-6; D remains ambiguous. This clonotype originated in a human donor in good health (CMV status not recorded). Some clones in this sample may be carry-over from other donors' samples. CDR3 nucleotide sequence: TGTGCCAGCAGTAACGGATTCCAAGAGACCCAGTACTTC. Its protein product is CASSNGFQETQYF.